The 4 T cell receptor beta chains below were found in one sample sequenced in a study of blood T cell repertoires in COVID-19. Measured with immunoSEQ multiplex PCR; TCRdb has only the in-frame clones, and not every one. This repertoire shows fewer than 80,000 clones, 85% to 90% found once; its top ten account for 4.5% to 5%. The sequenced sample was peripheral blood. These TCRs come from a woman in her forties or fifties with active COVID-19.

Comment on this clone: One junction end disagrees with the germline gene, perhaps due to a read error. As DNA, the CDR3 is TGTGCTAGCAGCTTAGGGAGAACTGTTCAAGGAGGGACCCAGTACTTC. As protein: CASSLGRTVQGGTQYF. The genes are TRBV7-7 and TRBJ2-5; perhaps TRBD2 as D (5 bases). From germline, CDR1 is SSHAT and CDR2 FNYEAQ (reference sequence). The CDR3 loop spans 16 amino acids.

The rearrangement links TRBV7-2 to TRBJ2-1; perhaps TRBD2 as D (6 bases). V lost 5 bases, J lost 13 bases, and 12 bases lay in between. The CDR3 length is 11 residues. CDR1 and CDR2 from the germline V gene are SGHTA and FQGNSA. The CDR3, as DNA: TGTGCCAGCAGCACGGGACTCCGTCAGTTCTTC. Protein product: CASSTGLRQFF.

Here the CDR3 reads CASSLEQGNSPLHF. The CDR3 DNA reads TGCGCCAGCAGCTTGGAACAGGGGAACTCACCCCTCCACTTT. The chain uses TRBV5-1 and TRBJ1-6; TRBD1 agrees at 7 bases. In germline, CDR1 is SGHRS, CDR2 YFSETQ. V lost 0 bases to trimming and J lost 10 bases; unmatched junction nucleotides: 4. CDR3 size: 14 residues.

The chain has TRBV25-1 and TRBJ1-1; D unresolved. The CDR3 length is 12 residues. Trimming cost V 8 bases and J 8 bases, with 15 bases left between them. CDR1 and CDR2 from the germline V gene are MGHDK and SYGVNS. CDR3 nucleotides: TGTGCCAGCGGTAATCAGGTTTTCGAAGCTTTCTTT. As protein: CASGNQVFEAFF.